The T cell receptor beta chain under discussion was sequenced for a study of cytomegalovirus exposure and HLA in healthy donors. V shed 2 bases, J shed 6 bases, and the junction held 16 bases outside the gene matches. This CDR3 is 18 amino acids long. The method was immunoSEQ multiplex PCR; TCRdb's version includes in-frame clones alone and lacks a portion of them. The data show hundreds of thousands of clones, with less than 85% seen just once and 4.5% to 6% held by the top ten. Study observations and caveats: For most TCR sequences rarity was the rule, although some public TCRs occurred in many donors. Later, an analysis found that TCR clusters from the first cohort tended to co-occur in the roughly 110 validation repertoires. The CMV antigen specificity of a few CMV-associated chains was confirmed through in vitro analysis. Reports indicated that the classifier achieved high specificity and sensitivity in diagnosing cytomegalovirus status.

This clone appeared once. The antigen remains undetermined. The chain uses TRBV5-7 and TRBJ1-4, with 7 bases identical to TRBD1. TRBV5-7 is an ORF, and what it does is uncertain. Material for sequencing was PBMCs. This TCR was sampled from a woman younger than 35 in good health and CMV-seronegative. The CDR3 loop is CASSLRQGGDKVDEKLFF. CDR3 DNA sequence: TGTGCCAGCAGCTTAAGGCAGGGGGGGGATAAGGTTGATGAAAAACTGTTTTTT.